A selection of T cell receptor beta chains follows, all from one sample in a study of blood T cells in healthy people across ages. Each CDR3 protein is one row after TCRdb ran MiXCR on the 5' RACE reads. The repertoire consists of around 1,500,000 distinct CDR3 sequences, with roughly 45% occurring once and the leading ten covering roughly 7.9%. Sequencing was done on a sample of blood. The receptors were gathered from a young woman in good health. Both conserved end residues are part of each CDR3. D genes are given only for firm matches. Rows may omit the clone size; those that give it use once, few, many or a size class.

j_call v_call d_call clone_size cdr3_nt cdr3_aa
TRBJ1-1 TRBV6-2/TRBV6-3 TRBD1 many TGTGCCAGCAGTGCTCAGGGGGTCGGTACTGAAGCTTTCTTT CASSAQGVGTEAFF
TRBJ1-2 TRBV7-2 TRBD1 many TGTGCCAGCAGCTTAGGATTTCAGGGGGGATTGGGCTATGGCTACACCTTC CASSLGFQGGLGYGYTF
TRBJ2-7 TRBV20-1 - - TGCAGTGCTCTTGGGCTCTACTACGAGCAGTACTTC CSALGLYYEQYF
TRBJ2-5 TRBV25-1 - - TGTGCCACCGCCAGGGGAAGCGAGACCCAGTACTTC CATARGSETQYF
TRBJ2-4 TRBV6-1 - few TGTGCCAGCAGCCGGCTGGGATCCCAGGGGCTAGCCAAAAACATTCAGTACTTC CASSRLGSQGLAKNIQYF
TRBJ1-5 TRBV25-1 - - TGTGCCAGCAGTGTTGCTGGCAATCAGCCCCAGCATTTT CASSVAGNQPQHF
TRBJ2-7 TRBV28 - - TGTGCCAGCAGCTCGGGGATAGGACGCGCAGATCTCTCCTACGAGCAGTACTTC CASSSGIGRADLSYEQYF
TRBJ1-6 TRBV5-1 - - TGCGCCAGCAGCTGGAGGGACCGGGGGGCGGATAATTCACCCCTCCACTTT CASSWRDRGADNSPLHF
TRBJ1-1 TRBV5-1 TRBD1 few TGCGCCAGCAGCTCGACAGGGATTGCCGAAGCTTTCTTT CASSSTGIAEAFF
TRBJ2-4 TRBV6-6 - few TGTGCCAGCAGGGAAAGGGGAGGTGTAGCCAAAAACATTCAGTACTTC CASRERGGVAKNIQYF
TRBJ2-7 TRBV27 - once TGTGCCAGCAGTTCCCGCCGCCTGGTATCTCGCGAGCAGTACTTC CASSSRRLVSREQYF
TRBJ2-3 TRBV20-1 TRBD2 - TGCAGTGCTATAGGCCGGGGGGGCAACGCAGATACGCAGTATTTT CSAIGRGGNADTQYF
TRBJ2-1 TRBV20-1 - - TGCAGTGCTAGAGATCTCCCTAGTACCTACAATGAGCAGTTCTTC CSARDLPSTYNEQFF
TRBJ2-7 TRBV6-1 TRBD2 - TGTGCCAGCAGTGCCTGGACTAGCGGGGTACTTCTCGAGCAGTACTTC CASSAWTSGVLLEQYF
TRBJ2-7 TRBV6-2/TRBV6-3 TRBD1 few TGTGCCAGCAGTTCAACTCCCCCAGGGACAGCAAATTCCTACGAGCAGTACTTC CASSSTPPGTANSYEQYF
TRBJ1-2 TRBV28 - - TGTGCCCTGGGGGACGTATATGGCTACACCTTC CALGDVYGYTF
TRBJ2-5 TRBV20-1 TRBD2 - TGCAGTGCTATCGGGACTAGCGGGAGCATGTATGGGGAGCAGTACTTC CSAIGTSGSMYGEQYF
TRBJ2-7 TRBV7-9 - - TGTGCCAGCTTCCAGGGGGGAATCGGCCACGAGCAGTACTTC CASFQGGIGHEQYF
TRBJ2-7 TRBV12-3/TRBV12-4 TRBD2 few TGTGCCAGCACCCTGGGTAGCGGGACCTCCTACGAGCAGTACTTC CASTLGSGTSYEQYF
TRBJ2-1 TRBV3-1 TRBD2 - TGTGCCAGCAGCCAAGATCTAGCGGGGGGAACTAATGAGCAGTTCTTC CASSQDLAGGTNEQFF
TRBJ2-1 TRBV15 TRBD2 - TGTGCCACCAGCAGAGATGGGGCTAGCGGGGATGAGCAGTTCTTC CATSRDGASGDEQFF
TRBJ1-1 TRBV27 - few TGTGCCACTTGGGGGGTCACTGAAGCTTTCTTT CATWGVTEAFF